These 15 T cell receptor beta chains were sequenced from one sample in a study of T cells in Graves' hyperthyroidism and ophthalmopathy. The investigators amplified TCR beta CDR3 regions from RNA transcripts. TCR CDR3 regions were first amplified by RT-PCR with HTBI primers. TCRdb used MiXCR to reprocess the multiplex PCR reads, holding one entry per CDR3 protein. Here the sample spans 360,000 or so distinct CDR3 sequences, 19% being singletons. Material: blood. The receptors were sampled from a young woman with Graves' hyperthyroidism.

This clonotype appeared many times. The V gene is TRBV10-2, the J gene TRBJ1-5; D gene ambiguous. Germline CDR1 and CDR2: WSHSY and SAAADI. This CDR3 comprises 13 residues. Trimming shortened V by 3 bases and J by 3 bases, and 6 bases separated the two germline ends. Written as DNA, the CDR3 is TGCGCCAGCAGTGACAGTTACAATCAGCCCCAGCATTTT. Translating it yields CASSDSYNQPQHF.

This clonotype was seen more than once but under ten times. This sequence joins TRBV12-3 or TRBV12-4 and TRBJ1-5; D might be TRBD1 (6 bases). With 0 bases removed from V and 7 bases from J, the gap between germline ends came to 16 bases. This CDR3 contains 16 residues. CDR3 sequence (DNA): TGTGCCAGCAGTTTAGCGTCCGGGGGCGGAAGGCAGCCCCAGCATTTT. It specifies CASSLASGGGRQPQHF.

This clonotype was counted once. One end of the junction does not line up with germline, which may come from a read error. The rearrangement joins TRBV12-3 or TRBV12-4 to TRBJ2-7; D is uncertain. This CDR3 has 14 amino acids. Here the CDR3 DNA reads TGTGCCAGCAGTTTACAGGTACTCTCCTACGATCAGTACTTC. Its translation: CASSLQVLSYDQYF.

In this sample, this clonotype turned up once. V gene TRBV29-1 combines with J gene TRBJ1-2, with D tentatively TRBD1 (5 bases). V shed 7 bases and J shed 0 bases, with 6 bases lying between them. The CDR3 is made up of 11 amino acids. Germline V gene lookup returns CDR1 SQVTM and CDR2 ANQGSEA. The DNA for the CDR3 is TGCAGCGGGGGGACTAACTATGGCTACACCTTC. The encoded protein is CSGGTNYGYTF.

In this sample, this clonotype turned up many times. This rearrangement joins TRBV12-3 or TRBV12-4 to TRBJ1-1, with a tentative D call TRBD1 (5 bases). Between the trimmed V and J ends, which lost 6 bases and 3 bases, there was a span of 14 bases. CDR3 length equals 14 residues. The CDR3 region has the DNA TGTGCCAGCAGACTCCGGGACGGCTACACTGAAGCTTTCTTT. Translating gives CASRLRDGYTEAFF.

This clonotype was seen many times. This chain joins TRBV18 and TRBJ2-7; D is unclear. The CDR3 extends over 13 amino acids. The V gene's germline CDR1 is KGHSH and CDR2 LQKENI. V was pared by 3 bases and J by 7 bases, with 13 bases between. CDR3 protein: CASSPDPQGEQYF. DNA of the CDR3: TGTGCCAGCTCACCCGACCCCCAAGGGGAGCAGTACTTC.

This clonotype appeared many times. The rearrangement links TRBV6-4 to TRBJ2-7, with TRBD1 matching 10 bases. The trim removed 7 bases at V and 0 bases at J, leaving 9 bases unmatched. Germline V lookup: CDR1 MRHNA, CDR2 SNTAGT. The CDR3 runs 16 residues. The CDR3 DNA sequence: TGTGCCAGCAACTATGGGACAGGGGAAGTCTCCTACGAGCAGTACTTC. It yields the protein CASNYGTGEVSYEQYF.

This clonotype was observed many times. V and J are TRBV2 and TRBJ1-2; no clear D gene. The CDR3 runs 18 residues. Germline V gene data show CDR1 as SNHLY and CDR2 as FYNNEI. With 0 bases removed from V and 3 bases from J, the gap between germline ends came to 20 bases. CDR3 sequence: CASSEAPGIPHEDYGYTF. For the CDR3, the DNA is TGTGCCAGCAGTGAAGCCCCCGGCATCCCCCATGAGGACTATGGCTACACCTTC.

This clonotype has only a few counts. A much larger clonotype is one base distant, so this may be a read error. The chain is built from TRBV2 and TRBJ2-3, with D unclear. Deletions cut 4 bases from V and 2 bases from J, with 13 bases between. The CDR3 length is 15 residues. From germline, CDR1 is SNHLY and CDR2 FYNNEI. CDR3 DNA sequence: TGTGCCAGCAGTGTGTCGGGCGGCCCCACAGATACGCAGTATTTT. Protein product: CASSVSGGPTDTQYF.

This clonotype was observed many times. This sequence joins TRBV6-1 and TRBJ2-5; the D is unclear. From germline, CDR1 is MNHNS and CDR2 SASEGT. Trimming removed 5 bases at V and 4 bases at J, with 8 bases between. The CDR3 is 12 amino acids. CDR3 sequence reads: CASSFPRETQYF. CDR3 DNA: TGTGCCAGCAGTTTCCCACGAGAGACCCAGTACTTC.

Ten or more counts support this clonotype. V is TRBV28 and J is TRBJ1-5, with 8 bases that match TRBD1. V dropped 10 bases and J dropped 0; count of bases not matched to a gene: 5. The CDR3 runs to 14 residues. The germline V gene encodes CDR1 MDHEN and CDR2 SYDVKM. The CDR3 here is CAIHDRGSNQPQHF. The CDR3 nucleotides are TGTGCCATCCACGACAGGGGTAGCAATCAGCCCCAGCATTTT.

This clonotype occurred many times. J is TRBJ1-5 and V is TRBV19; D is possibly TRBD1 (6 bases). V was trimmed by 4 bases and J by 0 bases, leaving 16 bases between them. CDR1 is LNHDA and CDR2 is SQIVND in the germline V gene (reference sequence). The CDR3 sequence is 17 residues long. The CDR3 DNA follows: TGTGCCAGTAGTAGCCCACGGGGGGCCAATAGCAATCAGCCCCAGCATTTT. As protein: CASSSPRGANSNQPQHF.

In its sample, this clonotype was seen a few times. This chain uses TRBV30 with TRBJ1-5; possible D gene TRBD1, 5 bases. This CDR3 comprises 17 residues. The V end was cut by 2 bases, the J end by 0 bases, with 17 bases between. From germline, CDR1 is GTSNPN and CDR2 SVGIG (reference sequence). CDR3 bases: TGTGCCTGGAGTCGAACCCGCGACAGTTATAGCAATCAGCCCCAGCATTTT. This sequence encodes CAWSRTRDSYSNQPQHF.

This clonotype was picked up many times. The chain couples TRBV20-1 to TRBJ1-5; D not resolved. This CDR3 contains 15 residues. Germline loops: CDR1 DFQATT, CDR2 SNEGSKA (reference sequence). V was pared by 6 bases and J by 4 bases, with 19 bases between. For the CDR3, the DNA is TGCAGTGCCGCTGTAGGTTCAAGGGCGAATCAGCCCCAGCATTTT. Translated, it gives CSAAVGSRANQPQHF.

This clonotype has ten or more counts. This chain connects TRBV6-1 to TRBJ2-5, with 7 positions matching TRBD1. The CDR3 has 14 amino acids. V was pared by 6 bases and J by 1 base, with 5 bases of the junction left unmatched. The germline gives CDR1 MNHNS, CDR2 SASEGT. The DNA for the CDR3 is TGTGCCAGCAGGGAGACAGGGTTCCAAGAGACCCAGTACTTC. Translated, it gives CASRETGFQETQYF.